Listed below are T cell receptor beta chains from one sample, sequenced in a study of cytomegalovirus exposure and HLA in healthy donors. Sequencing was performed with immunoSEQ multiplex PCR; in TCRdb, only in-frame clones are kept and a portion is missing. This table holds around 110,000 clones, about 75% found once. Material for sequencing was PBMCs. These receptors came from a middle-aged man in good health and CMV-seronegative. CDR3s include the opening cysteine and the closing phenylalanine or tryptophan. The D gene is left open where the match is weak. Not every row has a clone size; where given, it reads once, few, many or a size class.

d_gene	v_gene	j_gene	abundance	CDR3aa	CDR3nt
TRBD1	TRBV5-1	TRBJ2-2	NA	CASSPQGADTGELFF	TGCGCCAGCAGCCCACAGGGGGCCGACACCGGGGAGCTGTTTTTT
TRBD2	TRBV2	TRBJ2-2	NA	CASKALAGDAGELFF	TGTGCCAGCAAGGCTCTAGCGGGGGACGCCGGGGAGCTGTTTTTT
NA	TRBV7-9	TRBJ1-6	NA	CSSTSGTAYNSPLHF	TGTTCCAGCACTTCCGGGACTGCCTATAATTCACCCCTCCACTTT
TRBD1	TRBV7-8	TRBJ1-2	NA	CASSYRRTGTYGYTF	TGTGCCAGCAGCTACCGAAGGACAGGGACATATGGCTACACCTTC
TRBD2	TRBV9	TRBJ2-1	NA	CASSGTSGGTYNEQFF	TGTGCCAGCAGCGGTACTAGCGGGGGGACCTACAATGAGCAGTTCTTC
TRBD2	TRBV7-8	TRBJ2-3	few	CASSLRLAGSTDTQYF	TGTGCCAGCAGCTTAAGACTAGCGGGGAGCACAGATACGCAGTATTTT
NA	TRBV6-5	TRBJ1-3	NA	CASSLQTGLGNTIYF	TGTGCCAGCAGTCTCCAGACGGGGTTAGGAAACACCATATATTTT
TRBD2	TRBV28	TRBJ2-1	NA	CASSLAGGPLNEQFF	TGTGCCAGCAGTTTAGCGGGGGGGCCTTTAAATGAGCAGTTCTTC
NA	TRBV5-5	TRBJ2-7	NA	CASSQDTGVYEQYF	TGTGCCAGCAGCCAGGACACGGGAGTTTACGAGCAGTACTTC
NA	TRBV15	TRBJ2-5	NA	CATSVELQETQYF	TGTGCCACCAGCGTGGAGCTTCAAGAGACCCAGTACTTC
TRBD1	TRBV6-5	TRBJ2-7	NA	CASSLQGLNEQYF	TGTGCCAGCAGTTTACAGGGGCTCAACGAGCAGTACTTC
NA	TRBV15	TRBJ1-6	NA	CATSSEGGKLTSPLHF	TGTGCCACCAGCAGCGAGGGCGGAAAGCTGACTTCACCCCTCCACTTT
NA	TRBV11-2	TRBJ2-3	NA	CASSLRGSADTQYF	TGTGCCAGCAGCTTAAGGGGTTCCGCAGATACGCAGTATTTT
TRBD1	TRBV4-1	TRBJ2-6	NA	CASSQEDRSGANVLTF	TGCGCCAGCAGCCAAGAGGACAGGTCTGGGGCCAACGTCCTGACTTTC
NA	TRBV5-5	TRBJ2-7	NA	CASSPTGSYEQYF	TGTGCCAGCAGCCCTACAGGGAGCTACGAGCAGTACTTC
TRBD1	TRBV10-3	TRBJ2-7	NA	CAISVGQDSYEQYF	TGTGCCATCAGTGTGGGACAGGATTCCTACGAGCAGTACTTC
TRBD1	TRBV5-1	TRBJ2-1	NA	CASSSGGFNYNEQFF	TGCGCCAGCAGCTCAGGGGGCTTCAACTACAATGAGCAGTTCTTC
TRBD1	TRBV19	TRBJ1-5	NA	CASSSRTGGFGMNQPQHF	TGTGCCAGTAGTAGCAGGACAGGGGGTTTCGGGATGAATCAGCCCCAGCATTTT
NA	TRBV5-4	TRBJ2-3	NA	CASSLGSPSTDTQYF	TGTGCCAGCAGCTTGGGGAGCCCCAGCACAGATACGCAGTATTTT
TRBD1	TRBV2	TRBJ2-1	NA	CASSGQGNEQFF	TGTGCCAGCAGCGGACAGGGCAATGAGCAGTTCTTC
NA	TRBV6-1	TRBJ1-3	few	CASSLGGFSGNTIYF	TGTGCCAGCTCCCTGGGGGGATTCTCTGGAAACACCATATATTTT
NA	TRBV27	TRBJ1-2	NA	CASSLSRRSYGYTF	TGTGCCAGCAGTTTATCCCGACGGAGCTATGGCTACACCTTC
NA	TRBV7-9	TRBJ2-1	NA	CASSGGVGASYNEQFF	TGTGCCAGCAGTGGTGGTGTGGGCGCGTCCTACAATGAGCAGTTCTTC
NA	TRBV4-1	TRBJ2-5	NA	CASSQIHLRTQYF	TGCGCCAGCAGCCAAATCCATCTGCGGACCCAGTACTTC
NA	TRBV6-1	TRBJ2-2	few	CASSVSRGTGELFF	TGTGCCAGCAGTGTGAGCAGGGGCACCGGGGAGCTGTTTTTT
TRBD2	TRBV4-1	TRBJ2-1	NA	CASSPLAGGKNEQFF	TGCGCCAGCAGCCCGCTAGCGGGGGGGAAGAATGAGCAGTTCTTC
TRBD1	TRBV10-2	TRBJ2-7	NA	CASAVRQQGGDEQYF	TGCGCCAGCGCCGTCAGACAACAGGGGGGCGACGAGCAGTACTTC
NA	TRBV5-1	TRBJ2-7	once	CASSPSGDRHAEQYF	TGCGCCAGCAGCCCCTCAGGGGACCGCCACGCCGAGCAGTACTTC
TRBD2	TRBV18	TRBJ2-7	NA	CASSPIAREGQYF	TGTGCCAGCTCACCGATTGCCAGGGAGGGGCAGTACTTC
TRBD1	TRBV6-5	TRBJ2-7	NA	CASSSDRAYYEQYF	TGTGCCAGCAGTTCCGACAGGGCCTACTACGAGCAGTACTTC